Each of the 9 T cell receptor beta chains below was sequenced from the same sample in a study of T cells expressing NK-cell markers. No DNA is given; TCRdb re-called the 5' RACE reads and lists each CDR3 protein once. This table lists roughly 150,000 distinct CDR3 sequences. Input material: blood T cells: a sorted CD56 or NKG2C T cell subset, CD4+ or CD8+ T cells, or bulk PBMC T cells (not recorded which). The origin of the receptors is a woman aged 18-70 years in good health.

The chain carries TRBV2 and TRBJ1-1. This CDR3 region has 13 residues. Germline CDR1 and CDR2: SNHLY and FYNNEI. The CDR3 loop reads CASEMEANTEAFF.

The chain is built from TRBV5-4 and TRBJ1-1. The germline gives CDR1 SGHNT, CDR2 YYREEE (reference sequence). The CDR3 has 13 residues. The CDR3 sequence is CASSFGTNTEAFF. The whole variable domain, remainder taken from reference TRBV5-4 and TRBJ1-1, is ETGVTQSPTHLIKTRGQQVTLRCSSQSGHNTVSWYQQALGQGPQFIFQYYREEENGRGNFPPRFSGLQFPNYSSELNVNALELDDSALYLCASSFGTNTEAFFGQGTRLTVV.

The chain carries TRBV6-5 and TRBJ1-2. CDR3 length: 11 residues. From germline, CDR1 is MNHEY and CDR2 SVGAGI. CDR3 protein: CASSYKGGYTF.

The V call is TRBV5-5, the J call TRBJ2-5; the TCRdb call, TRBD2, lacks DNA for checking. CDR1 and CDR2 (germline): SGHKS, YYEKEE (reference sequence). The CDR3 contains 15 residues. The CDR3 is CASSLGLAGTETQYF.

V and J are TRBV3-1 and TRBJ2-5; no DNA is available, so the TRBD2 call from TCRdb remains unchecked. CDR1 is LGHDT, CDR2 YNNKEL, per germline (reference sequence). CDR3 size: 17 residues. This chain's CDR3 is CASSRGLAGTYQETQYF.

The CDR3 here is CASSAWTGPTEAFF. This sequence joins TRBV9 and TRBJ1-1; TCRdb outputs TRBD1, but without DNA this stays unchecked. Germline V gene lookup returns CDR1 SGDLS and CDR2 YYNGEE. The CDR3 loop spans 14 amino acids.

The chain carries TRBV12-3 or TRBV12-4 and TRBJ2-1; there is no DNA to check the TCRdb D call of TRBD1. CDR3 length: 15 residues. This CDR3 is CASRVSGGAKGEQFF.

V gene TRBV5-8 combines with J gene TRBJ1-4; TCRdb calls TRBD1, which cannot be checked without DNA. The CDR3 contains 15 residues. Per germline, CDR1 SGHTS and CDR2 YDEGEE. CDR3 sequence: CASSFRGQADEKLFF.

The V gene is TRBV20-1, the J gene TRBJ2-4; checking the TCRdb D call of TRBD1 is not possible without DNA. The CDR3 totals 15 residues. The germline V gene has CDR1 DFQATT and CDR2 SNEGSKA (reference sequence). The CDR3 sequence is CSAHRADLAKNIQYF.